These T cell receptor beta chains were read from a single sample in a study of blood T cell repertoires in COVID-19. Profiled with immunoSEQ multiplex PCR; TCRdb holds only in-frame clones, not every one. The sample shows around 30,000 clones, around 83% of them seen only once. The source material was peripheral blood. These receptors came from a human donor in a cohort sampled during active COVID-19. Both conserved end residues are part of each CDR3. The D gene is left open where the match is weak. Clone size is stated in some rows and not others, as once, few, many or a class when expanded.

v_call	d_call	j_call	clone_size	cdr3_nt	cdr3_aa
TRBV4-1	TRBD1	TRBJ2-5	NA	TGCGCCAGCAGCCCCTGGCCGGGACAGGGGGAGACCCAGTACTTC	CASSPWPGQGETQYF
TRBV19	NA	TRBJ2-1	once	TGTGCCAGTAGGGTCGACAGCTCCTACAATGAGCAGTTCTTC	CASRVDSSYNEQFF
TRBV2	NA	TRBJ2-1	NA	TGTGCCAGCAGTGAACAGTACAATGAGCAGTTCTTC	CASSEQYNEQFF
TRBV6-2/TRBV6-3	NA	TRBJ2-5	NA	TGTGCCAGCAGTACCACACGGGGGGCGACCCAGTACTTC	CASSTTRGATQYF
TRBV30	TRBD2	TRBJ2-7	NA	TGTGCCTGGAGTCCACGGACTAGCGGGAGTCAATACGAGCAGTACTTC	CAWSPRTSGSQYEQYF
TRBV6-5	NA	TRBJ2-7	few	TGTGCCAGCAGACCCCAGGTTGGCTCCTACGAGCAGTACTTC	CASRPQVGSYEQYF
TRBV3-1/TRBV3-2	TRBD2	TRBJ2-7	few	TGTGCCAGCAGCCCTAGCGGGGGGGCCTACGAGCAGTACTTC	CASSPSGGAYEQYF
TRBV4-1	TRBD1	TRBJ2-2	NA	TGCGCCAGCAGCCAACCTCTCTCCGACAGGGGAGGGCTGTTTTTT	CASSQPLSDRGGLFF
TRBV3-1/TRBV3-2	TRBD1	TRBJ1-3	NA	TGTGCCAGCAGCCAACTGTACCTGGGACAGAAGGATAACACCATATATTTT	CASSQLYLGQKDNTIYF
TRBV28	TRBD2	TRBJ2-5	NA	TGTGCCAGCAGTTTTGTTCCTAGGCTAGCGGGAGGGGAGGAGACCCAGTACTTC	CASSFVPRLAGGEETQYF
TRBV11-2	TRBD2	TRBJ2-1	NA	TGTGCCAGCAGCTTATTTTTGGGTGGTAGCGGGCTTTACAATGAGCAGTTCTTC	CASSLFLGGSGLYNEQFF
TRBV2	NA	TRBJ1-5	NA	TGTGCCAGTTTGGCCCTGGCGGGTCAGCCCCAGCATTTT	CASLALAGQPQHF
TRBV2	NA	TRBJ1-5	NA	TGTGCCAGCAGCCTTGAGGGGGAATTACTTTCTGCTAGCAATCAGCCCCAGCATTTT	CASSLEGELLSASNQPQHF
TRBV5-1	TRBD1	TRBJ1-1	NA	TGCGCCAGCAGTCCCAGAAACACAGGGGGCAGCACTGAAGCTTTCTTT	CASSPRNTGGSTEAFF
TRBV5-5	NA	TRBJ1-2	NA	TGTGCCAGCAGCCAGGATAACTATGGCTACACCTTC	CASSQDNYGYTF
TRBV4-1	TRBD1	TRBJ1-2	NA	TGCGCCAGCAGCCAAGTCGGGACAGGGGTTTTGAGAACTGGCTACACCTTC	CASSQVGTGVLRTGYTF
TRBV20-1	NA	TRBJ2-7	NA	TGCAGTGCTAGGACTAGTCTCGAGCAGTACTTC	CSARTSLEQYF
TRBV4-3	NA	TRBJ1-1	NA	TGCGCCAGCAGCCGTGCTGGAACCGGGCCGTCGGAGGCTGAAGCTTTCTTT	CASSRAGTGPSEAEAFF
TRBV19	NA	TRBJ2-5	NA	TGTGCCAGTAGTATCGACAACCAAGAGACCCAGTACTTC	CASSIDNQETQYF